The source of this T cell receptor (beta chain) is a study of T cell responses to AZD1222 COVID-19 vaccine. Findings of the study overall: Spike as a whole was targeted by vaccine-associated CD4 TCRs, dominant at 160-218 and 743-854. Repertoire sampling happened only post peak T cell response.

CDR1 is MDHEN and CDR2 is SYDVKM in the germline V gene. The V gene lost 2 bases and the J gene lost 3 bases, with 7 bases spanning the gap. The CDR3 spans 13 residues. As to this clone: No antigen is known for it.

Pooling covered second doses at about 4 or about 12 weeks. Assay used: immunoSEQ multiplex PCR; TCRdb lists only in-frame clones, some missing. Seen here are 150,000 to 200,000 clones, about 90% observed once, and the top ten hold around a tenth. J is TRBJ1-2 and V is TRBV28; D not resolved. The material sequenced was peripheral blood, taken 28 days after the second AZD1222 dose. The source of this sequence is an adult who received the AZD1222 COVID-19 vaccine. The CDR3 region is CASSLGRDYGYTF. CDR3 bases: TGTGCCAGCAGTTTAGGGAGGGACTATGGCTACACCTTC.